Listed below are T cell receptor beta chains from one sample, sequenced in a study of blood T cells in healthy people across ages. In TCRdb, the 5' RACE reads were re-called with MiXCR into one record per CDR3 protein. The sample has hundreds of thousands of distinct CDR3 sequences, roughly 48% seen once. The sequenced material came from blood. All receptors derive from a man under 40 in good health. CDR3s include the opening cysteine and the closing phenylalanine or tryptophan. The order of the fields is D gene, V gene, clone size, J gene, CDR3 DNA, CDR3 protein. D genes are given only for firm matches. Clone size is given for some rows only: seen once, a few or many times, or a class if the clone is expanded.

D gene: TRBD1
V gene: TRBV6-4
clone size: .
J gene: TRBJ2-3
CDR3 DNA: TGTGCCAGCAGTGAACGACAGGGAACAGATACGCAGTATTTT
CDR3 protein: CASSERQGTDTQYF

D gene: .
V gene: TRBV7-3
clone size: .
J gene: TRBJ1-6
CDR3 DNA: TGTGCCAGCAGCTTAACGTCGGGGAATTCACCCCTCCACTTT
CDR3 protein: CASSLTSGNSPLHF

D gene: TRBD1
V gene: TRBV28
clone size: .
J gene: TRBJ2-1
CDR3 DNA: TGTGCCAGCAGTCAACAGGGGGAAGACTCCTACAATGAGCAGTTCTTC
CDR3 protein: CASSQQGEDSYNEQFF

D gene: .
V gene: TRBV30
clone size: .
J gene: TRBJ2-5
CDR3 DNA: TGTGCCTGGAGAGATCGGGGAAAGGTGCAGTACTTC
CDR3 protein: CAWRDRGKVQYF

D gene: TRBD1
V gene: TRBV29-1
clone size: many
J gene: TRBJ1-1
CDR3 DNA: TGCAGCGTGGACAGGGTGAACACTGAAGCTTTCTTT
CDR3 protein: CSVDRVNTEAFF

D gene: TRBD1
V gene: TRBV6-2/TRBV6-3
clone size: few
J gene: TRBJ2-3
CDR3 DNA: TGTGCCAGCACCTACGGACAGGGACCCACAGATACGCAGTATTTT
CDR3 protein: CASTYGQGPTDTQYF

D gene: .
V gene: TRBV2
clone size: few
J gene: TRBJ2-5
CDR3 DNA: TGTGCCAGCAGTAAGACTATTAATCCAGAGACCCAGTACTTC
CDR3 protein: CASSKTINPETQYF

D gene: .
V gene: TRBV19
clone size: .
J gene: TRBJ2-7
CDR3 DNA: TGTGCCAGTAGTATTCGGGGTAACGAGCAGTACTTC
CDR3 protein: CASSIRGNEQYF

D gene: .
V gene: TRBV12-3/TRBV12-4
clone size: .
J gene: TRBJ1-1
CDR3 DNA: TGTGCCAGCAGTTTTGCATCAGGGAACACTGAAGCTTTCTTT
CDR3 protein: CASSFASGNTEAFF

D gene: .
V gene: TRBV2
clone size: few
J gene: TRBJ2-5
CDR3 DNA: TGTGCCAGCAGTGAAGGGGGAGCGCAAGAGACCCAGTACTTC
CDR3 protein: CASSEGGAQETQYF

D gene: TRBD1
V gene: TRBV6-4
clone size: few
J gene: TRBJ2-3
CDR3 DNA: TGTGCCAGCAGTCTACAGGGGTACAGCACAGATACGCAGTATTTT
CDR3 protein: CASSLQGYSTDTQYF

D gene: TRBD2
V gene: TRBV9
clone size: .
J gene: TRBJ2-3
CDR3 DNA: TGTGCCAGCAGCGTATCGCAGCGGGGGGGACTGAGCACAGATACGCAGTATTTT
CDR3 protein: CASSVSQRGGLSTDTQYF

D gene: .
V gene: TRBV13
clone size: .
J gene: TRBJ2-3
CDR3 DNA: TGTGCCAGCAGCTTACCGTCCATCACAGATACGCAGTATTTT
CDR3 protein: CASSLPSITDTQYF

D gene: TRBD1
V gene: TRBV6-5
clone size: few
J gene: TRBJ2-7
CDR3 DNA: TGTGCCAGCTGGGGACAGGGGTCCTACGAGCAGTACTTC
CDR3 protein: CASWGQGSYEQYF

D gene: .
V gene: TRBV7-8
clone size: .
J gene: TRBJ1-1
CDR3 DNA: TGTGCCAGCAGCCGAAACAGGGAGATGAACACTGAAGCTTTCTTT
CDR3 protein: CASSRNREMNTEAFF

D gene: .
V gene: TRBV13
clone size: .
J gene: TRBJ2-1
CDR3 DNA: TGTGCCAGCAGCTTAAGTTTCAGACAGACCGACGAGCGGTTCTTC
CDR3 protein: CASSLSFRQTDERFF

D gene: TRBD1
V gene: TRBV4-1
clone size: few
J gene: TRBJ1-2
CDR3 DNA: TGCGCCAGCAGCCCTGGACAGGGGATAAACTTCTATGGCTACACCTTC
CDR3 protein: CASSPGQGINFYGYTF

D gene: .
V gene: TRBV25-1
clone size: few
J gene: TRBJ1-2
CDR3 DNA: TGTGCCAGCGGCCTGCGGGACACCGATGGCTACACCTTC
CDR3 protein: CASGLRDTDGYTF

D gene: .
V gene: TRBV12-3/TRBV12-4
clone size: .
J gene: TRBJ2-1
CDR3 DNA: TGTGCCAGCAGTTTTTCGAATTCCCACAATGAGCAGTTCTTC
CDR3 protein: CASSFSNSHNEQFF

D gene: .
V gene: TRBV3-1
clone size: .
J gene: TRBJ1-6
CDR3 DNA: TGTGCCAGCAGCCAGACCGCTAACCTCTGGAATTCACCCCTCCACTTT
CDR3 protein: CASSQTANLWNSPLHF

D gene: .
V gene: TRBV5-1
clone size: .
J gene: TRBJ1-2
CDR3 DNA: TGCGCCAGCAGCGGCGGGCCAGGGCAAATCTATGGCTACACCTTC
CDR3 protein: CASSGGPGQIYGYTF

D gene: TRBD1
V gene: TRBV6-5
clone size: .
J gene: TRBJ2-7
CDR3 DNA: TGTGCCAGCAGTAACTCCTGGACAGGGGGCGCAGAGCAGTACTTC
CDR3 protein: CASSNSWTGGAEQYF

D gene: .
V gene: TRBV10-3
clone size: many
J gene: TRBJ2-5
CDR3 DNA: TGTGCCATCAGGGCTAGAGAAGAGACCCAGTACTTC
CDR3 protein: CAIRAREETQYF

D gene: .
V gene: TRBV9
clone size: .
J gene: TRBJ2-2
CDR3 DNA: TGTGCCAGCAGCGCTCGAGTGGCACCGAACACCGGGGAGCTGTTTTTT
CDR3 protein: CASSARVAPNTGELFF